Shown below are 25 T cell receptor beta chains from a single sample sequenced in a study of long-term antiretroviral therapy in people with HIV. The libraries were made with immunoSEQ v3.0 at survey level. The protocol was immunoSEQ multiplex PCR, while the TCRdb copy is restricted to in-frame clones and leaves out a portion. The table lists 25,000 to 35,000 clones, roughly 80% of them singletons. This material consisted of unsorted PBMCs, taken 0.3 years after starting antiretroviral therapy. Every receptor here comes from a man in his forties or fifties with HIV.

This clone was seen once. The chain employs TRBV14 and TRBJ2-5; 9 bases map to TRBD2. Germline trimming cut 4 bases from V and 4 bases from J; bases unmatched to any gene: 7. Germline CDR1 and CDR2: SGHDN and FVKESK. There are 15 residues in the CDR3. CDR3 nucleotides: TGTGCCAGCAGCCGATTGCGGGGGGGCGTAGAGACCCAGTACTTC. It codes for CASSRLRGGVETQYF.

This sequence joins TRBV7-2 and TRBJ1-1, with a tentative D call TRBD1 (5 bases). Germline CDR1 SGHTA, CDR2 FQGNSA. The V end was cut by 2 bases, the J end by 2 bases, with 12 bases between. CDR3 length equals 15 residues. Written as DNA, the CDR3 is TGTGCCAGCAGCTTAACGCAGGGTATCAACACTGAAGCTTTCTTT. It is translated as CASSLTQGINTEAFF.

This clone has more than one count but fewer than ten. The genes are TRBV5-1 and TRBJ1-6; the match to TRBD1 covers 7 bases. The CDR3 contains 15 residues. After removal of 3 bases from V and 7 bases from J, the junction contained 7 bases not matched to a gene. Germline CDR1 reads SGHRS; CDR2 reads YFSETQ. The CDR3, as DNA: TGCGCCAGCAGCTCCGACAGGGCTCGGAATTCACCCCTCCACTTT. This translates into CASSSDRARNSPLHF.

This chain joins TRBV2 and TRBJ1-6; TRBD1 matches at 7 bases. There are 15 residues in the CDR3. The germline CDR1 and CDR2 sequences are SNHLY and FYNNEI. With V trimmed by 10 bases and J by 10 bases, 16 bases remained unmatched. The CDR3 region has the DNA TGTGCCATAGCTAGACCGGGACAGAGGAACTCACCCCTCCACTTT. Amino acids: CAIARPGQRNSPLHF.

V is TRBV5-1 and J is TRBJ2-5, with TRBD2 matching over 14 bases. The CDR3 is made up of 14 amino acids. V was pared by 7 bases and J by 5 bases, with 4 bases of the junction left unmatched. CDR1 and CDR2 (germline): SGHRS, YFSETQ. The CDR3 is CASGLAGGGETQYF. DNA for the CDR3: TGCGCCAGCGGACTAGCGGGAGGTGGGGAGACCCAGTACTTC.

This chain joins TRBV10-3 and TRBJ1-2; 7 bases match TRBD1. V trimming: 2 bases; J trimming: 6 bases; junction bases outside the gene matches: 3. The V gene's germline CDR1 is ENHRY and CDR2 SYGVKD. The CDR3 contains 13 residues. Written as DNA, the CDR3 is TGTGCCATCAGTGAGAAGGGGGCGGATGGCTACACCTTC. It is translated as CAISEKGADGYTF.

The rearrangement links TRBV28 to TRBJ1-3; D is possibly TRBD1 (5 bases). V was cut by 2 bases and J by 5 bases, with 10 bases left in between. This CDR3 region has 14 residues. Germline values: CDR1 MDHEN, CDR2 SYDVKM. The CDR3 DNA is TGTGCCAGCAGTTTAGTAGACAGCCGAAACACCATATATTTT. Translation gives CASSLVDSRNTIYF.

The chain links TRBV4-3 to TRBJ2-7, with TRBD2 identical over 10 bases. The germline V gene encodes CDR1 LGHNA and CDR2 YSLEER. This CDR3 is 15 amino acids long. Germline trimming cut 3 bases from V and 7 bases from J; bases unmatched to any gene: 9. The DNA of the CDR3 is TGCGCCAGCAGCCAGCAGCTAGCGGGGGTTTCTGAGCAGTACTTC. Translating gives CASSQQLAGVSEQYF.

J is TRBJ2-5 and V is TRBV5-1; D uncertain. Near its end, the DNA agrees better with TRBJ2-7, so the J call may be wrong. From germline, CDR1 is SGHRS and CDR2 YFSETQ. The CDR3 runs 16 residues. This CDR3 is CASSLDPVSLGNEQYF. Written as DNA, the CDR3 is TGCGCCAGCAGCTTGGACCCCGTTTCCCTGGGAAACGAGCAGTACTTC.

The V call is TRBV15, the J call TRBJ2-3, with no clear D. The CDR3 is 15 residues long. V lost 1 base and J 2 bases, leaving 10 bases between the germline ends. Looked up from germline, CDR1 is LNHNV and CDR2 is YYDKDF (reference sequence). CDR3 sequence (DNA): TGTGCCACCAGCAGAGTGCGTTCAGCCACAGATACGCAGTATTTT. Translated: CATSRVRSATDTQYF.

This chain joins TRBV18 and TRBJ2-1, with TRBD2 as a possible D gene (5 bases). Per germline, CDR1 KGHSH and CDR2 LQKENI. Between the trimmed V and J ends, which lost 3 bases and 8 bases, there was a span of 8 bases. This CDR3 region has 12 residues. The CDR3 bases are TGTGCCAGCTCACCTCTCGGGGATGAGCAGTTCTTC. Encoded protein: CASSPLGDEQFF.

The CDR3 sequence: CASSFTGGDTQYF. CDR3 bases: TGCGCCAGCAGTTTTACAGGGGGCGATACGCAGTATTTT. The V gene is TRBV5-1, the J gene TRBJ2-3; 9 bases align to TRBD1. Trimming removed 5 bases from V and 6 bases from J; junction bases left unmatched: 4. In germline, CDR1 is SGHRS, CDR2 YFSETQ. This CDR3 is 13 amino acids long. Combining the CDR3 with reference TRBV5-1 and TRBJ2-3 gives the whole variable domain KAGVTQTPRYLIKTRGQQVTLSCSPISGHRSVSWYQQTPGQGLQFLFEYFSETQRNKGNFPGRFSGRQFSNSRSEMNVSTLELGDSALYLCASSFTGGDTQYFGPGTRLTVL.

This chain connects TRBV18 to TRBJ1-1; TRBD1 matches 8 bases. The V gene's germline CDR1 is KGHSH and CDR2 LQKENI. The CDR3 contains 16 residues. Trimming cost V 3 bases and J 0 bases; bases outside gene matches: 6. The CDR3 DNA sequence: TGTGCCAGCTCACCCCAGGGGGCGGGGATGAACACTGAAGCTTTCTTT. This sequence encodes CASSPQGAGMNTEAFF.

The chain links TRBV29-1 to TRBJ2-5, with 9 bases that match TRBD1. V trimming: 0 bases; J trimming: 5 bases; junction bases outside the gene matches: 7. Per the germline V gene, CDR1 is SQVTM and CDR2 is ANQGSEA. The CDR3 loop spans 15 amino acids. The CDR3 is CSVEEHRGQGETQYF. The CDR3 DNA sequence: TGCAGCGTTGAAGAGCACAGGGGGCAGGGGGAGACCCAGTACTTC.

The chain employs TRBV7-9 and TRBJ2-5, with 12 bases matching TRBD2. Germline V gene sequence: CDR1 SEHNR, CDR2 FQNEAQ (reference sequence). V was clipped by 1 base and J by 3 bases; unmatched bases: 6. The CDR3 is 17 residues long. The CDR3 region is CASSLGLAGATKETQYF. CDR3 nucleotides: TGTGCCAGCAGCTTAGGACTAGCGGGGGCCACTAAAGAGACCCAGTACTTC.

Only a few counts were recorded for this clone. In nucleotides, the CDR3 is TGTGCCAGCAGCTTGGCAGATACAGATACGCAGTATTTT. Translating gives CASSLADTDTQYF. This chain connects TRBV5-4 to TRBJ2-3; D not certain. CDR1 is SGHNT, CDR2 YYREEE, per germline (reference sequence). Trimming shortened V by 0 bases and J by 3 bases, and 5 bases separated the two germline ends. This CDR3 region has 13 residues. Using reference TRBV5-4 and TRBJ2-3 for the parts outside the CDR3, the full variable domain is ETGVTQSPTHLIKTRGQQVTLRCSSQSGHNTVSWYQQALGQGPQFIFQYYREEENGRGNFPPRFSGLQFPNYSSELNVNALELDDSALYLCASSLADTDTQYFGPGTRLTVL.

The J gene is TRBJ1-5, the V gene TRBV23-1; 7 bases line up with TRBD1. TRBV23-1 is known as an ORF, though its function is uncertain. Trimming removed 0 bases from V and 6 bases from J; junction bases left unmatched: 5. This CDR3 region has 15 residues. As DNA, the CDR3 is TGCGCCAGCAGTCAATCCGACAGGGCCCGTCAGCCCCAGCATTTT. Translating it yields CASSQSDRARQPQHF.

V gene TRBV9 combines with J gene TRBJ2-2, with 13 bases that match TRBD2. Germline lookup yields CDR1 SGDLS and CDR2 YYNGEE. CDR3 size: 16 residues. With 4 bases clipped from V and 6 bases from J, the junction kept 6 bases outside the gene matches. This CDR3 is CASSTLGLAGSGELFF. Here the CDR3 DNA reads TGTGCCAGCAGCACCTTGGGACTAGCGGGATCCGGGGAGCTGTTTTTT.

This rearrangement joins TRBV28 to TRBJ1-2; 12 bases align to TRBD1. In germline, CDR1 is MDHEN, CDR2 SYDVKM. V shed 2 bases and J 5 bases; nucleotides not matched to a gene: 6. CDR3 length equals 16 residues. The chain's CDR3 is CASSLMGQGARYGYTF. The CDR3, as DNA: TGTGCCAGCAGTTTAATGGGACAGGGGGCGCGGTATGGCTACACCTTC.

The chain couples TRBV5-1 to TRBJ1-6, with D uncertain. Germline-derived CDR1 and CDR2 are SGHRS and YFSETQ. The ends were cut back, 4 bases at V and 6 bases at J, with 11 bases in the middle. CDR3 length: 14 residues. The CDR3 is CASSLEQSNSPLHF. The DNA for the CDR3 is TGCGCCAGCAGCCTGGAGCAGTCTAATTCACCCCTCCACTTT.

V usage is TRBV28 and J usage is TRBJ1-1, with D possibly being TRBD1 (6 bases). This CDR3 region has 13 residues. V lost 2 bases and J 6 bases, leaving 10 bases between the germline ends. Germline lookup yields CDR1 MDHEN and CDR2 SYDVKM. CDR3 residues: CASSLQGLAEAFF. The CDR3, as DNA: TGTGCCAGCAGTTTACAGGGGCTGGCTGAAGCTTTCTTT.

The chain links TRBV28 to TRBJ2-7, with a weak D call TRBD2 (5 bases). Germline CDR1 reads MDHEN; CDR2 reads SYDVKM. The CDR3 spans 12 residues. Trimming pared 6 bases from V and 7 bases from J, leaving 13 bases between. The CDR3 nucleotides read TGTGCCAGCAGATCGGGGTTGAGGGAGCAGTACTTC. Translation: CASRSGLREQYF.

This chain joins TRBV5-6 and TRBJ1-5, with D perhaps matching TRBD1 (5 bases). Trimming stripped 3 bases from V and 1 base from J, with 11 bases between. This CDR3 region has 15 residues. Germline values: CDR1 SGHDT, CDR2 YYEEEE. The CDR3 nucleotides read TGTGCCAGCAGCTGGCTCCGGGGCAGCAATCAGCCCCAGCATTTT. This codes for CASSWLRGSNQPQHF.

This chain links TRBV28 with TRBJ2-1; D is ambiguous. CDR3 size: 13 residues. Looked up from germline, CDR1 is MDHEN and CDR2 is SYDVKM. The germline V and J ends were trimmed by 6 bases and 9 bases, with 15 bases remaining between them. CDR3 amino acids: CASSPETFSEQFF. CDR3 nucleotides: TGTGCCAGCAGCCCCGAGACCTTCTCTGAGCAGTTCTTC.

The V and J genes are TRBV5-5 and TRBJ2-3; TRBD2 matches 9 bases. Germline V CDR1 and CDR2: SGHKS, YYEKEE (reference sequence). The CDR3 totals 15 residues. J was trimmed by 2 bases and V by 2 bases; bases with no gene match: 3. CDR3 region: CASSLLAGSTDTQYF. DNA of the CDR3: TGTGCCAGCAGCTTACTAGCGGGCTCCACAGATACGCAGTATTTT.